The clone carrying this TCR beta chain was observed once. Method: immunoSEQ multiplex PCR; TCRdb's copy keeps in-frame clones and lacks some. The sample carries 2 million to 2.5 million clones, just over 90% recorded once. The length of the CDR3 is 13 residues. From germline, CDR1 is SGHDN and CDR2 FVKESK. The ends were cut back, 0 bases at V and 5 bases at J, with 4 bases in the middle. The data were taken from a study of shared clonotypes between healthy human individuals. This TCR came from a man between 18 and 29 years old in good health. Some clones in this sample may be carry-over from other donors' samples. The sequencing sample was made of naive CD4+ T cells from PBMCs. The subset denotes: CD45RA+ positively selected. The rearrangement links TRBV14 to TRBJ2-2; D unclear. The CDR3 loop is CASSQESTGELFF. For the CDR3, the DNA is TGTGCCAGCAGCCAAGAATCGACCGGGGAGCTGTTTTTT.